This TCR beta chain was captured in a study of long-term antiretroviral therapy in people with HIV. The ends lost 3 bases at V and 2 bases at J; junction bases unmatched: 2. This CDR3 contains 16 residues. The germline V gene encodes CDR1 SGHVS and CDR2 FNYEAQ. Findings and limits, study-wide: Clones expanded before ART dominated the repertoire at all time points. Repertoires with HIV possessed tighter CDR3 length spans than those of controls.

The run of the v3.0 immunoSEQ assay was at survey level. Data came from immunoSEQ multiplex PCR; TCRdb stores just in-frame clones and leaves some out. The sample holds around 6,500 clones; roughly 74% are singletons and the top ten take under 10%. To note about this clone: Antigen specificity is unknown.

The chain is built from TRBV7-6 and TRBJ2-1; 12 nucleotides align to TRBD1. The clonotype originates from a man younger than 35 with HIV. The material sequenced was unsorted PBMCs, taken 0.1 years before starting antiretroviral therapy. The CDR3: CASSFGTGGAYNEQFF. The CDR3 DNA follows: TGTGCCAGCAGCTTTGGGACAGGGGGCGCCTACAATGAGCAGTTCTTC.